Below, one TCR beta chain is given with its context. The sample belongs to a study of blood T cell repertoires in COVID-19. The germline V and J ends were trimmed by 7 bases and 4 bases, with 16 bases remaining between them. The CDR3 runs 14 residues. CDR1 is LNHDA and CDR2 is SQIVND in the germline V gene (reference sequence). Profiling relied on immunoSEQ multiplex PCR, and the TCRdb table lists in-frame clones only, not all of them. The table shows fewer than 450,000 clones, with about 91% occurring only once. The chain couples TRBV19 to TRBJ1-2; D remains unclear. The TCR originated in a woman between 50 and 59 years old with COVID-19, enrolled during active disease. Input material: peripheral blood. This CDR3 is CASKEEPFPYGYTF. CDR3 in DNA: TGTGCCAGTAAGGAGGAGCCTTTTCCCTATGGCTACACCTTC.